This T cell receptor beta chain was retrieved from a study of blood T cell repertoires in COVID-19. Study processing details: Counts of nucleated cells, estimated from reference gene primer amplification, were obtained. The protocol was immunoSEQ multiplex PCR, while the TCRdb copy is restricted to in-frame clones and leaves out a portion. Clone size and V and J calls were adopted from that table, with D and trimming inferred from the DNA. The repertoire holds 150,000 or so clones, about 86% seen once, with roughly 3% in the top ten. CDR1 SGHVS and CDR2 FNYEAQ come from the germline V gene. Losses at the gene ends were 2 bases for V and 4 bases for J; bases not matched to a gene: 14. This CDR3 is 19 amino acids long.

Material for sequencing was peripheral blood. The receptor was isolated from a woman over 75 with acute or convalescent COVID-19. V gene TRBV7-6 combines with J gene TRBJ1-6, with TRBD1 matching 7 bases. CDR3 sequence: CASSLPKQGLGRYNSPLHF. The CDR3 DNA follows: TGTGCCAGCAGCTTACCGAAACAGGGGTTGGGGAGATATAATTCACCCCTCCACTTT.